Listed below are T cell receptor beta chains from one sample, sequenced in a study of blood T cell repertoires in COVID-19. This table comes from immunoSEQ multiplex PCR, and its TCRdb copy is limited to in-frame clones, with some not included. The sample records under 200,000 clones, 70% to 90% being singletons. Material: peripheral blood. The receptors derive from a woman in her 70s with acute or convalescent COVID-19. Each CDR3 is given with its conserved first and last residue. The D gene is left open where the match is weak. Some rows mark clone size as missing; the rest say once, few, many or name a class of expanded clone.

CDR3nt: TGTGCCAGCAGCTTGGCGTCAGGGGATCGTTCACCCCTCCACTTT
CDR3aa: CASSLASGDRSPLHF
j_gene: TRBJ1-6
v_gene: TRBV5-5
abundance: once
d_gene: -
len: 15

CDR3nt: TGTGCCAGTAGTATCGGCCAGGGGGGGACCCAGTACTTC
CDR3aa: CASSIGQGGTQYF
j_gene: TRBJ2-5
v_gene: TRBV19
abundance: -
d_gene: -
len: 13

CDR3nt: TGTGCCAGTTGTTTTAGCCACACAGATACGCAGTATTTT
CDR3aa: CASCFSHTDTQYF
j_gene: TRBJ2-3
v_gene: TRBV19
abundance: -
d_gene: -
len: 13

CDR3nt: TGCGCCAGCAGCCAAGACCTAATCCTGACAGGCGCCTATGGCTACACCTTC
CDR3aa: CASSQDLILTGAYGYTF
j_gene: TRBJ1-2
v_gene: TRBV4-3
abundance: few
d_gene: -
len: 17

CDR3nt: TGTGCCAGCAGCTTAGCGCGGTGGTCTAACCATGAGCAGTTCTTC
CDR3aa: CASSLARWSNHEQFF
j_gene: TRBJ2-1
v_gene: TRBV7-8
abundance: -
d_gene: -
len: 15

CDR3nt: TGTGCCAGCAGTGAAGGGGGCCTTGGAATCGGCGGGGAGCTGTTTTTT
CDR3aa: CASSEGGLGIGGELFF
j_gene: TRBJ2-2
v_gene: TRBV6-1
abundance: -
d_gene: -
len: 16

CDR3nt: TGTGCCAGCAGTTTATCTCGAGATTCACCCCTCCACTTT
CDR3aa: CASSLSRDSPLHF
j_gene: TRBJ1-6
v_gene: TRBV27
abundance: -
d_gene: -
len: 13

CDR3nt: TGCGCCAGCAGCTCTGACAGGGGAAATGAAAAACTGTTTTTT
CDR3aa: CASSSDRGNEKLFF
j_gene: TRBJ1-4
v_gene: TRBV5-1
abundance: -
d_gene: TRBD1
len: 14

CDR3nt: TGCAGCGTTCACGAGGGTTCGGCTTTCTTT
CDR3aa: CSVHEGSAFF
j_gene: TRBJ1-1
v_gene: TRBV29-1
abundance: once
d_gene: -
len: 10

CDR3nt: TGTGCCAGCTCACCTCGGACGGGGACCGGGGAGCTGTTTTTT
CDR3aa: CASSPRTGTGELFF
j_gene: TRBJ2-2
v_gene: TRBV18
abundance: -
d_gene: -
len: 14

CDR3nt: TGTGCCAGTAGTATGGGCGACCATACGCAGTATTTT
CDR3aa: CASSMGDHTQYF
j_gene: TRBJ2-3
v_gene: TRBV19
abundance: -
d_gene: -
len: 12

CDR3nt: TGTGCCATCAGTGACTCAGGGGGCACTGGAAACACCATATATTTT
CDR3aa: CAISDSGGTGNTIYF
j_gene: TRBJ1-3
v_gene: TRBV10-3
abundance: few
d_gene: TRBD1
len: 15

CDR3nt: TGTGCCAGCAGCGTAGATCCCGTGGGACAGGGAAGGAACACCATATATTTT
CDR3aa: CASSVDPVGQGRNTIYF
j_gene: TRBJ1-3
v_gene: TRBV9
abundance: -
d_gene: TRBD1
len: 17

CDR3nt: TGTGCCAGCAGTTTAGGGGGGATAGGCTTCGGCTACACCTTC
CDR3aa: CASSLGGIGFGYTF
j_gene: TRBJ1-2
v_gene: TRBV28
abundance: few
d_gene: -
len: 14

CDR3nt: TGTGCCAGCAGGGACAGGGCCAAGAAACTGTTTTTT
CDR3aa: CASRDRAKKLFF
j_gene: TRBJ1-4
v_gene: TRBV5-7
abundance: -
d_gene: TRBD1
len: 12

CDR3nt: TGTGCCAGCAGCGGAAACAGGAATTCACCCCTCCACTTT
CDR3aa: CASSGNRNSPLHF
j_gene: TRBJ1-6
v_gene: TRBV5-4
abundance: once
d_gene: -
len: 13

CDR3nt: TGTGCCAGCAGCCAACTGACGGGGAACACCGGGGAGCTGTTTTTT
CDR3aa: CASSQLTGNTGELFF
j_gene: TRBJ2-2
v_gene: TRBV25-1
abundance: -
d_gene: -
len: 15

CDR3nt: TGTGCCAGCTCACCGGGAGCGGGGGTCCAAGAGACCCAGTACTTC
CDR3aa: CASSPGAGVQETQYF
j_gene: TRBJ2-5
v_gene: TRBV18
abundance: -
d_gene: TRBD2
len: 15

CDR3nt: TGTGCCAGCAGTTCCCTAAGCCCTTCCTACAATGAGCAGTTCTTC
CDR3aa: CASSSLSPSYNEQFF
j_gene: TRBJ2-1
v_gene: TRBV6-2/TRBV6-3
abundance: -
d_gene: -
len: 15

CDR3nt: TGTGCCAGCAGCCCTCGGACAGGGATGTCCTACGAGCAGTACTTC
CDR3aa: CASSPRTGMSYEQYF
j_gene: TRBJ2-7
v_gene: TRBV14
abundance: once
d_gene: TRBD1
len: 15

CDR3nt: TGTGCCAGCAGGGGGGACAGGGGGGCGTATGGCTACACCTTC
CDR3aa: CASRGDRGAYGYTF
j_gene: TRBJ1-2
v_gene: TRBV2
abundance: -
d_gene: TRBD1
len: 14

CDR3nt: TGTGCCAGCAGCTCCCTAAACAGGTGGGCAGGTGGCAATGAGCAGTTCTTC
CDR3aa: CASSSLNRWAGGNEQFF
j_gene: TRBJ2-1
v_gene: TRBV11-3
abundance: -
d_gene: -
len: 17

CDR3nt: TGTGCCAGCAGTTTGAGGGTTAGCCCAGAGACCCAGTACTTC
CDR3aa: CASSLRVSPETQYF
j_gene: TRBJ2-5
v_gene: TRBV28
abundance: -
d_gene: -
len: 14

CDR3nt: TGTGCCATCAGTCCTACATCGGGGATTGATGGCTACACCTTC
CDR3aa: CAISPTSGIDGYTF
j_gene: TRBJ1-2
v_gene: TRBV10-3
abundance: -
d_gene: -
len: 14

CDR3nt: TGTGCCAGCAGTCCCTACTTGGGCACAGATACGCAGTATTTT
CDR3aa: CASSPYLGTDTQYF
j_gene: TRBJ2-3
v_gene: TRBV27
abundance: -
d_gene: -
len: 14

CDR3nt: TGTGCCAGCAGCGCCGGGACTAGCGGGAAAGAGCAGTACTTC
CDR3aa: CASSAGTSGKEQYF
j_gene: TRBJ2-7
v_gene: TRBV9
abundance: -
d_gene: TRBD2
len: 14

CDR3nt: TGTGCCAGCTCACCACTCGGACAGGGGGCCCTTCAGCCCCAGCATTTT
CDR3aa: CASSPLGQGALQPQHF
j_gene: TRBJ1-5
v_gene: TRBV18
abundance: -
d_gene: TRBD1
len: 16

CDR3nt: TGCGCCAGCAGCGTCGGGGGGTTGGAACGCGGCTACGAGCAGTACTTC
CDR3aa: CASSVGGLERGYEQYF
j_gene: TRBJ2-7
v_gene: TRBV5-1
abundance: few
d_gene: TRBD2
len: 16

CDR3nt: TGTGCCAGCAGCCTAGGGACAGCCTATATGAACACTGAAGCTTTCTTT
CDR3aa: CASSLGTAYMNTEAFF
j_gene: TRBJ1-1
v_gene: TRBV7-9
abundance: -
d_gene: TRBD1
len: 16

CDR3nt: TGCGCCAGCAGCTTGGGAGGACAGGTCCGCGAGCAGTACTTC
CDR3aa: CASSLGGQVREQYF
j_gene: TRBJ2-7
v_gene: TRBV5-1
abundance: once
d_gene: TRBD1
len: 14

CDR3nt: TGTGCCAGTAGCAATATCGGGAGACTTCGCACAGATACGCAGTATTTT
CDR3aa: CASSNIGRLRTDTQYF
j_gene: TRBJ2-3
v_gene: TRBV19
abundance: -
d_gene: -
len: 16

CDR3nt: TGCAGCGTTGAATGGGGAGCGGAGACCCAGTACTTC
CDR3aa: CSVEWGAETQYF
j_gene: TRBJ2-5
v_gene: TRBV29-1
abundance: -
d_gene: -
len: 12

CDR3nt: TGTGCTAGTGGTTTGACCCCAGGGTGGAGCAATCAGCCCCAGCATTTT
CDR3aa: CASGLTPGWSNQPQHF
j_gene: TRBJ1-5
v_gene: TRBV12-5
abundance: -
d_gene: -
len: 16

CDR3nt: TGTGCCAGCAGTTACTATCAGAATTCACCCCTCCACTTT
CDR3aa: CASSYYQNSPLHF
j_gene: TRBJ1-6
v_gene: TRBV6-6
abundance: -
d_gene: -
len: 13

CDR3nt: TGTGCCAGCAGCTTAGCGGGTCCCTTACGAAACATTCAGTACTTC
CDR3aa: CASSLAGPLRNIQYF
j_gene: TRBJ2-4
v_gene: TRBV11-3
abundance: -
d_gene: -
len: 15

CDR3nt: TGTGCCAGCATGAGGTCCACTGAAGCTTTCTTT
CDR3aa: CASMRSTEAFF
j_gene: TRBJ1-1
v_gene: TRBV6-5
abundance: -
d_gene: -
len: 11

CDR3nt: TGTGCCAGTAAAAGCGGGAGCGGGAATTACAATGAGCAGTTCTTC
CDR3aa: CASKSGSGNYNEQFF
j_gene: TRBJ2-1
v_gene: TRBV19
abundance: -
d_gene: TRBD2
len: 15

CDR3nt: TGTGCCAGCTCACCTTTTTTTCAATCGGGAGTCCAAGAGACCCAGTACTTC
CDR3aa: CASSPFFQSGVQETQYF
j_gene: TRBJ2-5
v_gene: TRBV18
abundance: -
d_gene: -
len: 17

CDR3nt: TGTGCCTCCGGGGGACAGGGTGGGCAGCCCCAGCATTTT
CDR3aa: CASGGQGGQPQHF
j_gene: TRBJ1-5
v_gene: TRBV10-3
abundance: -
d_gene: TRBD1
len: 13

CDR3nt: TGTGCCAGCTCCCTTAGGGGGCGGGTTAGGAAGACTGAAGCTTTCTTT
CDR3aa: CASSLRGRVRKTEAFF
j_gene: TRBJ1-1
v_gene: TRBV7-8
abundance: -
d_gene: TRBD1
len: 16

CDR3nt: TGTGCCAGCAGCCACGGGAGATACGAGCAGTACTTC
CDR3aa: CASSHGRYEQYF
j_gene: TRBJ2-7
v_gene: TRBV3-1/TRBV3-2
abundance: -
d_gene: -
len: 12

CDR3nt: TGTGCCAGCAGCTCGTTCCAGGGGGCCAACACTGAAGCTTTCTTT
CDR3aa: CASSSFQGANTEAFF
j_gene: TRBJ1-1
v_gene: TRBV11-2
abundance: -
d_gene: TRBD1
len: 15

CDR3nt: TGTGCCAGCAGCTTGGCCCCCGCTAGCGGGGCGGTGGATGAGCAGTTCTTC
CDR3aa: CASSLAPASGAVDEQFF
j_gene: TRBJ2-1
v_gene: TRBV5-4
abundance: -
d_gene: TRBD2
len: 17

CDR3nt: TGTGCCAGCAGTGGTCAGCCCTCTAGCGGGGGGTATGAGACCCAGTACTTC
CDR3aa: CASSGQPSSGGYETQYF
j_gene: TRBJ2-5
v_gene: TRBV6-1
abundance: -
d_gene: TRBD2
len: 17

CDR3nt: TGCGCCAGCAGCTTGGAGGCGGGAGGGATAGATACGCAGTATTTT
CDR3aa: CASSLEAGGIDTQYF
j_gene: TRBJ2-3
v_gene: TRBV5-1
abundance: once
d_gene: TRBD2
len: 15

CDR3nt: TGTGCCAGTAGTAAAGATCCCGGGACTCGCGAGCAGTACTTC
CDR3aa: CASSKDPGTREQYF
j_gene: TRBJ2-7
v_gene: TRBV19
abundance: -
d_gene: -
len: 14

CDR3nt: TGTGCCAGCAGCCTCAGCGCCAGGGCAGGGCAGCCCCAGCATTTT
CDR3aa: CASSLSARAGQPQHF
j_gene: TRBJ1-5
v_gene: TRBV3-1/TRBV3-2
abundance: -
d_gene: -
len: 15

CDR3nt: TGTGCCAGCAGCCTGACCGGAGGCACCAATGAGCAGTTCTTC
CDR3aa: CASSLTGGTNEQFF
j_gene: TRBJ2-1
v_gene: TRBV11-2
abundance: once
d_gene: -
len: 14

CDR3nt: TGTGCCAGTAGTGTGATCAGGGGCAATGAGCAGTTCTTC
CDR3aa: CASSVIRGNEQFF
j_gene: TRBJ2-1
v_gene: TRBV19
abundance: -
d_gene: -
len: 13

CDR3nt: TGTGCCAGCAGCAGGACAGGGGGCGAATACGCCTACACCTTC
CDR3aa: CASSRTGGEYAYTF
j_gene: TRBJ1-2
v_gene: TRBV7-9
abundance: -
d_gene: TRBD1
len: 14

CDR3nt: TGTGCCAGCGGCTTAAATGAGCAGTTCTTC
CDR3aa: CASGLNEQFF
j_gene: TRBJ2-1
v_gene: TRBV28
abundance: -
d_gene: -
len: 10

CDR3nt: TGTGCCAGCAGCCTTCGACTAGCAGATACGCAGTATTTT
CDR3aa: CASSLRLADTQYF
j_gene: TRBJ2-3
v_gene: TRBV5-4
abundance: -
d_gene: -
len: 13

CDR3nt: TGTGCCAGCAGCCGCGGTCGGGAGAATGAGCAGTTCTTC
CDR3aa: CASSRGRENEQFF
j_gene: TRBJ2-1
v_gene: TRBV7-3
abundance: -
d_gene: -
len: 13

CDR3nt: TGTGCCAGCTGCCGAGGGGGGGCTGGGGCCAACGTCCTGACTTTC
CDR3aa: CASCRGGAGANVLTF
j_gene: TRBJ2-6
v_gene: TRBV28
abundance: -
d_gene: -
len: 15

CDR3nt: TGTGCCAGCAGACTATCTAGGGGTTCGTACGAGCAGTACTTC
CDR3aa: CASRLSRGSYEQYF
j_gene: TRBJ2-7
v_gene: TRBV7-2
abundance: -
d_gene: -
len: 14

CDR3nt: TGTGCCAGCAGCCAAGTCAGCCCGGGGAGCTACGAGCAGTACTTC
CDR3aa: CASSQVSPGSYEQYF
j_gene: TRBJ2-7
v_gene: TRBV14
abundance: -
d_gene: -
len: 15

CDR3nt: TGTGCCACCAGTGATGGTGGACAGGGTTATCAGCCCCAGCATTTT
CDR3aa: CATSDGGQGYQPQHF
j_gene: TRBJ1-5
v_gene: TRBV24-1
abundance: once
d_gene: TRBD1
len: 15

CDR3nt: TGTGCCAGCAGCCAATCCGGGGGTCAGCCCCAGCATTTT
CDR3aa: CASSQSGGQPQHF
j_gene: TRBJ1-5
v_gene: TRBV3-1/TRBV3-2
abundance: few
d_gene: -
len: 13

CDR3nt: TGTGCCAGTAGTATATCTAGCGGGGGAGATACGCAGTATTTT
CDR3aa: CASSISSGGDTQYF
j_gene: TRBJ2-3
v_gene: TRBV19
abundance: -
d_gene: TRBD2
len: 14

CDR3nt: TGTGCCAGCAGCCCTCGGACAGGGGGAGGCAACACCATATATTTT
CDR3aa: CASSPRTGGGNTIYF
j_gene: TRBJ1-3
v_gene: TRBV5-5
abundance: -
d_gene: TRBD1
len: 15